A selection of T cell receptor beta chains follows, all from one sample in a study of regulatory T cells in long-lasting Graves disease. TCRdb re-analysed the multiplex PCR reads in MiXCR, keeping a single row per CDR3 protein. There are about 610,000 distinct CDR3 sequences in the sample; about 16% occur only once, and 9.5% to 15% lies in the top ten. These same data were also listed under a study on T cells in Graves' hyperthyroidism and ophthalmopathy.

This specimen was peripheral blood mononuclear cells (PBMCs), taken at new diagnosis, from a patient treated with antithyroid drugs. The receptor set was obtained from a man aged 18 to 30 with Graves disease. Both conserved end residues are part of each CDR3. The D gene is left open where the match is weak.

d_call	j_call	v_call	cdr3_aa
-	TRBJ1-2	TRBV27	CASSLVGESLYGYTF
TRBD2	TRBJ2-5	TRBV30	CAWAKGTSGRETQYF
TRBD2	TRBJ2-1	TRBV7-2	CASSLAASGSNEQFF
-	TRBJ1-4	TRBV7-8	CASSLDLREKLFF
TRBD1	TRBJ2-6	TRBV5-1	CASSLRGQGVLGANVLTF
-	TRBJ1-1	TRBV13	CASSLLGNRLNSEAFF
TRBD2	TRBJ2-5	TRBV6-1	CASILAGGWETQYF
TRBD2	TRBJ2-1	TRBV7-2	CASSPTALAGWDEQFF
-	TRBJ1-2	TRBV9	CASSPTGTHGYTF
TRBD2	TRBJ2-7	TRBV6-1	CASSEGYTGLAGDYEQYF
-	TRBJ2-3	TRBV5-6	CASSSHRDTATDTQYF
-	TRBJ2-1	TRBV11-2	CASLLGLNNEQFF
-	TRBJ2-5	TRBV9	CASSPRGAGETQYF
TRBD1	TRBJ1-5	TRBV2	CASKTGTGGQPQHF
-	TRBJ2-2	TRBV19	CASSIEGRFTGELFF
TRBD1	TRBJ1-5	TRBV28	CASSQRTGGQPQHF
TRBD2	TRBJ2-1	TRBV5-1	CASSLSAGGPNEQFF
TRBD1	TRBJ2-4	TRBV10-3	CAISGQGARDIQYF
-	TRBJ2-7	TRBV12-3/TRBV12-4	CASSRLQALRAREQYF
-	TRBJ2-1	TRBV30	CAWSRGAPIAPRYNEQFF
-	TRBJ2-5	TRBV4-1	CASSQGGGGETQYF
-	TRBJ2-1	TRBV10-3	CAISEYTPNEQFF
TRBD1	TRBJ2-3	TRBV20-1	CSATTGGATDTQYF
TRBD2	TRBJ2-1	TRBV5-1	CASRSPLTSGKPNEQFF
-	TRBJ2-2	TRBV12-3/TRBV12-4	CASSLKGGGVGSTGELFF
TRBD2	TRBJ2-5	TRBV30	CAWSPGGDQETQYF
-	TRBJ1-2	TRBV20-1	CSARVGGGLLYGYTF
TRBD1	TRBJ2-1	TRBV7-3	CASSGGRGLYNEQFF
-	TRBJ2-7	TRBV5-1	CASSLEGRAGEQYF
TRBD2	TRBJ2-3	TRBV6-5	CASSYSASGRITDTQYF
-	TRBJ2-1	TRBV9	CASSSGTLYNEQFF
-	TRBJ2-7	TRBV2	CASNLLGYEQYF
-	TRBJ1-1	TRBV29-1	CSVPFRVQGGKDTEAFF
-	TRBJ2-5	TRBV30	CAWSDPGARETQYF
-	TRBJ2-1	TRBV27	CASSLLALGSSYNEQFF
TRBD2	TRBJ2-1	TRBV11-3	CASSPDSGGSYNEQFF